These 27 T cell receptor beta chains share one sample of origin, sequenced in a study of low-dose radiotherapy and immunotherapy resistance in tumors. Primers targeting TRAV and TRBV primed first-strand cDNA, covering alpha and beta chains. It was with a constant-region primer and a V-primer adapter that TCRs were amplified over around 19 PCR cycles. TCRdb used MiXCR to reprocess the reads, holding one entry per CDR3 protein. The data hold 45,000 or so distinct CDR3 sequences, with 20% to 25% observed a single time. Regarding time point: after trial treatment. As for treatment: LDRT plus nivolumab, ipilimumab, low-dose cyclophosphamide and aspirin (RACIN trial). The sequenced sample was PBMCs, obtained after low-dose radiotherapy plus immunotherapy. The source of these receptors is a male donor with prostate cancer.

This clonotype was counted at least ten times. The chain's CDR3 is CASSPTGGLTEAFF. DNA of the CDR3: TGTGCCAGCAGTCCAACAGGGGGCCTCACTGAAGCTTTCTTT. The chain has TRBV12-3 or TRBV12-4 and TRBJ1-1; TRBD1 matches 9 bases. Unmatched junction bases numbered 5, after V lost 5 bases and J lost 4 bases. CDR3 length: 14 amino acids.

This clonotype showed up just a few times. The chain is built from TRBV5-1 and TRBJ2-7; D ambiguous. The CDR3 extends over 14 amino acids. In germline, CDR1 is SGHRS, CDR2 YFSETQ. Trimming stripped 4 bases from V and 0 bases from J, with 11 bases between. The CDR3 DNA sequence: TGCGCCAGCAGCCGAACAGTAGACTCCTACGAGCAGTACTTC. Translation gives CASSRTVDSYEQYF. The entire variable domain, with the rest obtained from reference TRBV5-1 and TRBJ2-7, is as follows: KAGVTQTPRYLIKTRGQQVTLSCSPISGHRSVSWYQQTPGQGLQFLFEYFSETQRNKGNFPGRFSGRQFSNSRSEMNVSTLELGDSALYLCASSRTVDSYEQYFGPGTRLTVT.

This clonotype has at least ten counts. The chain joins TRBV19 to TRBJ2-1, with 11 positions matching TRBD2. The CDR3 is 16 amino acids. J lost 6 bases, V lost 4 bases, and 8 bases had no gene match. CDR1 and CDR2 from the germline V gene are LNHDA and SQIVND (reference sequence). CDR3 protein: CASSTNSGRAFNEQFF. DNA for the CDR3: TGTGCCAGTAGTACGAATAGCGGGAGGGCTTTCAATGAGCAGTTCTTC.

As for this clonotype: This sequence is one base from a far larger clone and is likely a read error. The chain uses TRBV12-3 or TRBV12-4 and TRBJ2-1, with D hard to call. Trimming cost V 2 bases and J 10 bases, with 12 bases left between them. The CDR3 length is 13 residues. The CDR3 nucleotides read TGTGCCAGCAGTTTACAGGACGGCTACGAGCAGTTCTTC. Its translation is CASSLQDGYEQFF.

The CDR3, as DNA: TGTGCCAGCAGAAGTAGCGGGAGGGTCCTATCTGATGAGCAGTTCTTC. The encoded protein is CASRSSGRVLSDEQFF. The gene calls are TRBV28 and TRBJ2-1; 11 nucleotides match TRBD2. The CDR3 runs 16 residues. V was clipped by 6 bases and J by 8 bases; unmatched bases: 12. Germline CDR1 reads MDHEN; CDR2 reads SYDVKM. Using reference TRBV28 and TRBJ2-1 for the parts outside the CDR3, the full variable domain is DVKVTQSSRYLVKRTGEKVFLECVQDMDHENMFWYRQDPGLGLRLIYFSYDVKMKEKGDIPEGYSVSREKKERFSLILESASTNQTSMYLCASRSSGRVLSDEQFFGPGTRLTVL.

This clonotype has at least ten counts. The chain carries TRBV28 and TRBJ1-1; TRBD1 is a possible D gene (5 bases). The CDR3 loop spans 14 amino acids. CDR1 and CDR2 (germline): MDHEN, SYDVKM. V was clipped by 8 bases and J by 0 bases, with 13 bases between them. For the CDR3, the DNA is TGTGCCAGCGGGGTAGGGGCGATGAACACTGAAGCTTTCTTT. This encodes CASGVGAMNTEAFF. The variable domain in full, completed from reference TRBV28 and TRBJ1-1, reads DVKVTQSSRYLVKRTGEKVFLECVQDMDHENMFWYRQDPGLGLRLIYFSYDVKMKEKGDIPEGYSVSREKKERFSLILESASTNQTSMYLCASGVGAMNTEAFFGQGTRLTVV.

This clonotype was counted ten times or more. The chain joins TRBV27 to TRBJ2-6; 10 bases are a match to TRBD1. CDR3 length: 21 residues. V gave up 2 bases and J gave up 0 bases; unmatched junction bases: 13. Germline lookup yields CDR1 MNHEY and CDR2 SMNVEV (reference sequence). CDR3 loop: CASSLISPGQGSSSGANVLTF. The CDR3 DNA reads TGTGCCAGCAGTTTAATTTCACCGGGACAGGGGAGTTCCTCTGGGGCCAACGTCCTGACTTTC.

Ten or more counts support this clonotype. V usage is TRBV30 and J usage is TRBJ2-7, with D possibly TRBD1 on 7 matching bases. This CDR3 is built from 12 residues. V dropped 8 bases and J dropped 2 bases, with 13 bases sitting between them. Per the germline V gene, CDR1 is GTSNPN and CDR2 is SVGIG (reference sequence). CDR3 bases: TGTGCCGGAGGGGACAGCGCCTACGAGCAGTACTTC. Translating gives CAGGDSAYEQYF.

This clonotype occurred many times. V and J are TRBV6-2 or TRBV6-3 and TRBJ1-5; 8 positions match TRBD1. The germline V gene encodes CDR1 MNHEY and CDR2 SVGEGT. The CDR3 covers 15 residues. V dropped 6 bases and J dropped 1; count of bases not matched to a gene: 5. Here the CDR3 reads CASSLDRGSNQPQHF. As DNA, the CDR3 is TGTGCCAGCAGCCTTGACAGGGGCAGCAATCAGCCCCAGCATTTT.

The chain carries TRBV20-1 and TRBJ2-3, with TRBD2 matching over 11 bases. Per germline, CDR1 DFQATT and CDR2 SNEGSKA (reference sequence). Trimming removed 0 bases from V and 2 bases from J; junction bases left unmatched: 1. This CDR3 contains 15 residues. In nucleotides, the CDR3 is TGCAGTGCTAGAGAACTAGCGGGAGCCACAGATACGCAGTATTTT. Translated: CSARELAGATDTQYF.

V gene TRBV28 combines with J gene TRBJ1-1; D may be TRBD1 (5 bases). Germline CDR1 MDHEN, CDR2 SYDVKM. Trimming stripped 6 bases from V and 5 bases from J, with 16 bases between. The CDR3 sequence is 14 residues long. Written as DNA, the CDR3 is TGTGCCAGCAGGGAACAGGATTCGGGAACTGAAGCTTTCTTT. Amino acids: CASREQDSGTEAFF.

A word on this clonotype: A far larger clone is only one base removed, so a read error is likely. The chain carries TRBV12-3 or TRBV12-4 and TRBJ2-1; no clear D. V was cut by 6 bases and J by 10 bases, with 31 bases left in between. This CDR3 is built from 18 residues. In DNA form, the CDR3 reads TGTGCCAGCAGCCTCGGGTTCCCCCGTCCGGGCCGAGGCTACGAGCAGTTCTTC. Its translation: CASSLGFPRPGRGYEQFF.

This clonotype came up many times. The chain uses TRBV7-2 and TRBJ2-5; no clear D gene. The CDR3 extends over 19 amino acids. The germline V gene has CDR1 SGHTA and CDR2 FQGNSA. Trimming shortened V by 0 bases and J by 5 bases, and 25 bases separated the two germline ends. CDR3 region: CASSLALGLTALPRETQYF. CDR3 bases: TGTGCCAGCAGCTTAGCGCTTGGGCTTACCGCCCTACCGCGGGAGACCCAGTACTTC.

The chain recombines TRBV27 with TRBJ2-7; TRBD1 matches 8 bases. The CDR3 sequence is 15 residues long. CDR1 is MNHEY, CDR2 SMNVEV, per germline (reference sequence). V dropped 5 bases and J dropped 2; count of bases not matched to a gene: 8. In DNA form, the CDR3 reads TGTGCCAGCAGTCCGACCAGGGGGCAAACCTACGAGCAGTACTTC. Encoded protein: CASSPTRGQTYEQYF.

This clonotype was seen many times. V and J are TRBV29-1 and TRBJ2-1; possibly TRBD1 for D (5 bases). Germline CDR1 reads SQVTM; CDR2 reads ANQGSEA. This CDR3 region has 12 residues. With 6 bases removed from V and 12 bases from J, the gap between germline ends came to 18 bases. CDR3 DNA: TGCAGCGTCACCCTAAGGGGTGAAGGGCAGTTCTTC. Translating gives CSVTLRGEGQFF.

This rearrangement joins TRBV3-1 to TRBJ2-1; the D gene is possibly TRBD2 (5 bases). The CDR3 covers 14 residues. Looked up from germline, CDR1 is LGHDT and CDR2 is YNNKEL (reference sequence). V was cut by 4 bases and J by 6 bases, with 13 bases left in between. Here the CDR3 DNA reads TGTGCCAGCAGCCGCGGGCCAACCACCAATGAGCAGTTCTTC. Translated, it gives CASSRGPTTNEQFF.

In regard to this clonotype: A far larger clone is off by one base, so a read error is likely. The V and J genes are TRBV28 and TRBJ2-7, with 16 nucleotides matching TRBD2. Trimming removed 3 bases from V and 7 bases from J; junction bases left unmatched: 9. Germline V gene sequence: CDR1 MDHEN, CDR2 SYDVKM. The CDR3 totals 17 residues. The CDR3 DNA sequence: TGTGCCAGCAGTTTCCGGGGGGGACTAGCGGGGGGGGATGAGCAGTACTTC. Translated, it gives CASSFRGGLAGGDEQYF.

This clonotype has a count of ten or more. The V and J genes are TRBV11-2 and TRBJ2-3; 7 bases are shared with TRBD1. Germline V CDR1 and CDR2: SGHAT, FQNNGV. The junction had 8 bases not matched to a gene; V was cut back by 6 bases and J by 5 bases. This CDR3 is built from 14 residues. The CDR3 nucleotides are TGTGCCAGCAGTTTACAGGGGCAAAAAGATACGCAGTATTTT. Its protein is CASSLQGQKDTQYF.

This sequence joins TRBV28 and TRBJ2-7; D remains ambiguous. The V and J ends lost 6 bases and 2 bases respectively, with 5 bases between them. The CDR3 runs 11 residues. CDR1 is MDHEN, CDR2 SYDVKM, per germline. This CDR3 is CASSDTYEQYF. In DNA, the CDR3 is TGTGCCAGCAGCGATACCTACGAGCAGTACTTC.

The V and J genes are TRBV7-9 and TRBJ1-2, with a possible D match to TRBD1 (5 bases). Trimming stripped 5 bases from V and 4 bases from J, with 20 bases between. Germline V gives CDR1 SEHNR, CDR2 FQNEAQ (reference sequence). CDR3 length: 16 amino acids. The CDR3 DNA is TGTGCCAGCAGCCCGGGACCGCTCTCAACCCCCTATGGCTACACCTTC. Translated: CASSPGPLSTPYGYTF.

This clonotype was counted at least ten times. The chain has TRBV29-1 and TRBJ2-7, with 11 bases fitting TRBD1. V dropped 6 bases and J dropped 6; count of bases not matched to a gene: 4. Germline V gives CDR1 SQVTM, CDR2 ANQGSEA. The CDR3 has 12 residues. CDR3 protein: CSVGQGVTEQYF. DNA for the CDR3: TGCAGCGTGGGACAGGGGGTTACCGAGCAGTACTTC.

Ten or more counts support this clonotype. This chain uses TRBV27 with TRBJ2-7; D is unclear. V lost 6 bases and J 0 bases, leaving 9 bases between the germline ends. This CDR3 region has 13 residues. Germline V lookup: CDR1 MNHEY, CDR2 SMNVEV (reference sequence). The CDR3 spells CASSQTSSYEQYF. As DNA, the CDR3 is TGTGCCAGCAGCCAGACAAGCTCCTACGAGCAGTACTTC.

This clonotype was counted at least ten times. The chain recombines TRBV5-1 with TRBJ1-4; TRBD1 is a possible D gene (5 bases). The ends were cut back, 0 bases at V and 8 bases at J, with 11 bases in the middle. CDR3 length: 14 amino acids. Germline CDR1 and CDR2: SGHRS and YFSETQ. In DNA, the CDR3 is TGCGCCAGCAGCTTGGCTCTAACAGGCGAAAAACTGTTTTTT. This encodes CASSLALTGEKLFF.

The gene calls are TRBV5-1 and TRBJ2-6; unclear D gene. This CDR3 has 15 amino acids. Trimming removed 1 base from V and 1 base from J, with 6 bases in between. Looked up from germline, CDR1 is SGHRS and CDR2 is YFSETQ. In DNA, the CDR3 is TGCGCCAGCAGCTTGTGGCAGTCTGGGGCCAACGTCCTGACTTTC. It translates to CASSLWQSGANVLTF. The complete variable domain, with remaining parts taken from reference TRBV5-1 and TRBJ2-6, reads KAGVTQTPRYLIKTRGQQVTLSCSPISGHRSVSWYQQTPGQGLQFLFEYFSETQRNKGNFPGRFSGRQFSNSRSEMNVSTLELGDSALYLCASSLWQSGANVLTFGAGSRLTVL.

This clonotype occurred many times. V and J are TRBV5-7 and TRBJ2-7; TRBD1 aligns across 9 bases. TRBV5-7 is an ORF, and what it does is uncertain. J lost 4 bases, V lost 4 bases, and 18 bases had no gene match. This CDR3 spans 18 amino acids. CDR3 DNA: TGTGCCAGCAGCCCCGGGAGCCAAAGGACAGGGGAGTCGTACGAGCAGTACTTC. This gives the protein CASSPGSQRTGESYEQYF.

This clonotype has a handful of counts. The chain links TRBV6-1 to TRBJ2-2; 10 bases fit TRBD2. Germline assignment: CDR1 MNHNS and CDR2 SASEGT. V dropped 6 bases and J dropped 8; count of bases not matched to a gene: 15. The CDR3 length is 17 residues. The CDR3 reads CASRELAAGGPAGELFF. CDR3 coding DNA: TGTGCCAGCAGGGAACTGGCAGCGGGAGGGCCCGCTGGGGAGCTGTTTTTT.

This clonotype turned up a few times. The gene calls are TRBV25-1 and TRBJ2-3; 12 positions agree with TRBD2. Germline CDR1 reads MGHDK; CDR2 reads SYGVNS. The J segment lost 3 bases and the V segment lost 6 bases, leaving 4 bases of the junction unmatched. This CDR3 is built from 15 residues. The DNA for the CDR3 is TGTGCCAGCAGGTACGGACTAGCGGGAACAGATACGCAGTATTTT. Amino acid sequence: CASRYGLAGTDTQYF. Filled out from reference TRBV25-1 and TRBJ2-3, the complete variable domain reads EADIYQTPRYLVIGTGKKITLECSQTMGHDKMYWYQQDPGMELHLIHYSYGVNSTEKGDLSSESTVSRIRTEHFPLTLESARPSHTSQYLCASRYGLAGTDTQYFGPGTRLTVL.